This TCR beta chain was sequenced during a study of T cell changes during pregnancy in multiple sclerosis. The V and J ends lost 2 bases and 0 bases respectively, with 11 bases between them. The CDR3 extends over 15 amino acids. The germline gives CDR1 MNHEY, CDR2 SMNVEV (reference sequence). The method was immunoSEQ multiplex PCR; TCRdb's version includes in-frame clones alone and lacks a portion of them. This sample has about 100,000 clones, with approximately 94% found just once. The material was peripheral blood, obtained before pregnancy. The clonotype was recovered from a female donor with multiple sclerosis, enrolled in a pregnancy study. The rearrangement links TRBV27 to TRBJ2-7, with D possibly matching TRBD2 (7 bases). Here the CDR3 reads CASSLKGGLSYEQYF. The DNA for the CDR3 is TGTGCCAGCAGTTTAAAGGGGGGGCTCTCCTACGAGCAGTACTTC.